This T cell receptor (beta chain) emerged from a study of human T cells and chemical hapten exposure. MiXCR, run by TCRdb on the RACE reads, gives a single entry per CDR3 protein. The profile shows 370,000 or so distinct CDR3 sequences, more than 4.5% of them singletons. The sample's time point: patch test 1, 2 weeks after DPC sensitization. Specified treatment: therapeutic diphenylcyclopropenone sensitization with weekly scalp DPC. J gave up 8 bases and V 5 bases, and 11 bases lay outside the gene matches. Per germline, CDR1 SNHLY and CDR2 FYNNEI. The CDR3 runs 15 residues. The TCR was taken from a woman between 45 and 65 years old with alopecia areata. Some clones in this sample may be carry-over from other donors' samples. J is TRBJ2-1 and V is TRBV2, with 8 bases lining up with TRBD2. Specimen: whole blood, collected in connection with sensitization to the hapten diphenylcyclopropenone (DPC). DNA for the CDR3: TGTGCCAGCAGTATCGGTCGGCGGGGGGAGGATGAGCAGTTCTTC. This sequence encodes CASSIGRRGEDEQFF.